The text below deals with one T cell receptor (beta chain). The sample holds one count of this clone. Its antigen specificity is not known. It has no much larger one-base neighbor in the sample; base qualities were not kept. The receptor library was made with the immunoSEQ multiplex PCR assay. TCRdb obtained this table from immuneACCESS and retained in-frame rearrangements with V and J assigned. These tables miss some clones; where compared with another copy, unresolved V genes account for less than half of the shortfall, and the remainder is unexplained. The sample includes roughly 130,000 clones, with roughly 90% observed a single time. The top ten constitute roughly 3.2% of the sample. This entry belongs to a study of control samples from healthy donors and cancer patients (dated by TCRdb to the early 2020s). The CDR3 runs 13 residues from the cysteine to the phenylalanine. Only the CDR3 DNA stays, 39 bases, in frame from base 1. CDR1 and CDR2 were assigned from the germline V gene (reference sequence) as MNHNY and SVGAGI. V and J lose 6 bases and 9 bases, and a span of 16 bases separates them.

Source material: blood. The sequence links TRBV6-6 to TRBJ2-3, and possibly TRBD2, on 6 matching bases. This TCR derives from a man aged 45 to 65 in good health. Here is the DNA: TGTGCCAGCAGACCTTCCGGGGGTGTCACGCAGTATTTT. Translation gives CASRPSGGVTQYF.